The 20 T cell receptor beta chains below were found in one sample sequenced in a study of CD8 T cells in Susac syndrome (dated by TCRdb to about 2019). The library was obtained by the immunoSEQ multiplex PCR assay. RNA was extracted with the RNeasy kit and roughly 0.45 to 1 ug was reverse transcribed using random hexamers. The raw public reads went through TCRdb reprocessing: fastp at Q25, MiXCR clone calling, in-frame beta chains kept. CDR3 protein duplicates are merged, each entry listing the most common genes and DNA. The sample records under 85,000 distinct CDR3 sequences, roughly 94% of which are singletons. Together, the top ten hold 0.56% of the sample. Sequencing was carried out using CD8+ T cells from PBMCs. The receptors originated from a human donor with multiple sclerosis.

The genes are TRBV6-6 and TRBJ2-3, with 8 bases identical to TRBD2. Germline CDR1 is MNHNY and CDR2 is SVGAGI (reference sequence). The trim removed 8 bases at V and 7 bases at J, leaving 8 bases unmatched. This CDR3 region has 13 residues. CDR3 DNA sequence: TGTGCCAGCCTAGCGGGTGTGAGGAATACGCAGTATTTT. This encodes CASLAGVRNTQYF.

As for this clonotype: The junction differs from germline at one of its ends, possibly a read error. This chain uses TRBV7-9 with TRBJ2-1; the D is unclear. From germline, CDR1 is SEHNR and CDR2 FQNEAQ (reference sequence). This CDR3 has 11 amino acids. CDR3 bases: TGTGCCAGCACCTTAACGAATGAGCAGTTCTTC. It is translated as CASTLTNEQFF. The variable domain in full, with the rest retrieved from reference TRBV7-9 and TRBJ2-1, is DTGVSQNPRHKITKRGQNVTFRCDPISEHNRLYWYRQTLGQGPEFLTYFQNEAQLEKSRLLSDRFSAERPKGSFSTLEIQRTEQGDSAMYLCASTLTNEQFFGPGTRLTVL.

This rearrangement joins TRBV13 to TRBJ2-1; no firm D call. V was pared by 4 bases and J by 6 bases, with 7 bases between. Germline V gives CDR1 PRHDT, CDR2 FYEKMQ (reference sequence). The CDR3 sequence is 12 residues long. The CDR3 bases are TGTGCCAGCAGCTCGTTGGGCAATGAGCAGTTCTTC. As protein: CASSSLGNEQFF.

This clonotype appeared once. This chain joins TRBV7-9 and TRBJ2-7; TRBD1 matches 7 bases. The ends lost 3 bases at V and 6 bases at J; junction bases unmatched: 11. This CDR3 has 15 residues. Germline lookup yields CDR1 SEHNR and CDR2 FQNEAQ (reference sequence). CDR3 bases: TGTGCCAGCAGCTTTGACAGGGACCTGCGCGGCGAGCAGTACTTC. The encoded protein is CASSFDRDLRGEQYF.

V usage is TRBV15 and J usage is TRBJ2-3, with D possibly matching TRBD2 (5 bases). V dropped 1 base and J dropped 1 base, with 15 bases sitting between them. This CDR3 spans 17 amino acids. Germline CDR1 and CDR2: LNHNV and YYDKDF (reference sequence). The CDR3 DNA reads TGTGCCACCAGCAGAGCACGGACTGTCCTGGGCACAGATACGCAGTATTTT. Protein: CATSRARTVLGTDTQYF.

The chain has TRBV23-1 and TRBJ1-5; possibly TRBD1 for D (6 bases). TRBV23-1 is an open reading frame, and its role is uncertain. The CDR3 length is 15 residues. V lost 2 bases to trimming and J lost 9 bases, with 17 bases between them. The CDR3 DNA is TGCGCCAGCAGTCAAGTTCAGAGGGGGGTTCTGCCCCAGCATTTT. Protein: CASSQVQRGVLPQHF.

J is TRBJ2-2 and V is TRBV4-3; no reliable D call. With 1 base removed from V and 5 bases from J, the gap between germline ends came to 8 bases. This CDR3 spans 14 amino acids. Germline loops: CDR1 LGHNA, CDR2 YSLEER. The CDR3 region is CASSQADGTGELFF. For the CDR3, the DNA is TGCGCCAGCAGCCAAGCGGACGGGACCGGGGAGCTGTTTTTT.

The chain has TRBV29-1 and TRBJ2-2; D perhaps matches TRBD2 (6 bases). CDR3 length: 15 amino acids. Per germline, CDR1 SQVTM and CDR2 ANQGSEA. V was clipped by 4 bases and J by 3 bases, with 15 bases between them. CDR3 sequence (DNA): TGCAGCGTTGTCGATGGCGGGATTCACACCGGGGAGCTGTTTTTT. Its protein product is CSVVDGGIHTGELFF.

The chain uses TRBV30 and TRBJ2-7; TRBD1 aligns across 7 bases. The germline V gene encodes CDR1 GTSNPN and CDR2 SVGIG (reference sequence). The V and J ends lost 0 bases and 4 bases, in that order; junction bases with no gene match: 9. The CDR3 covers 15 residues. The CDR3 sequence: CAWSVRDRALYEQYF. CDR3 DNA sequence: TGTGCCTGGAGTGTACGTGACAGGGCATTATACGAGCAGTACTTC.

The V call is TRBV6-1, the J call TRBJ2-6; the match to TRBD2 covers 8 bases. V lost 2 bases, J lost 0 bases, and 0 bases stayed unmatched. The CDR3 is made up of 16 amino acids. From germline, CDR1 is MNHNS and CDR2 SASEGT. CDR3 sequence reads: CASSESGGSGANVLTF. The CDR3 DNA reads as TGTGCCAGCAGTGAAAGCGGGGGCTCTGGGGCCAACGTCCTGACTTTC.

The chain is built from TRBV12-3 or TRBV12-4 and TRBJ2-1; D remains unclear. V gave up 8 bases and J gave up 0 bases, with 8 bases separating them. The CDR3 is 13 amino acids. The CDR3 protein is CASAPSSYNEQFF. CDR3 bases: TGTGCCAGCGCACCCTCCTCCTACAATGAGCAGTTCTTC.

The gene calls are TRBV12-3 or TRBV12-4 and TRBJ2-3, with TRBD2 matching 10 bases. Trimming took 6 bases from V and 5 from J; bases not matched to a gene: 8. CDR3 length: 15 amino acids. The CDR3 reads CASRTLAGEGDTQYF. The DNA for the CDR3 is TGTGCCAGCAGAACCCTAGCGGGGGAGGGAGATACGCAGTATTTT.

The V gene is TRBV3-1, the J gene TRBJ1-2; D is unclear. From germline, CDR1 is LGHDT and CDR2 YNNKEL (reference sequence). V gave up 6 bases and J gave up 2 bases, with 16 bases separating them. The CDR3 sequence is 15 residues long. The CDR3 DNA reads as TGTGCCAGCAGTCCTACTCGGACTGGGAACTATGGCTACACCTTC. This gives the protein CASSPTRTGNYGYTF.

The rearrangement joins TRBV5-1 to TRBJ2-2; a possible D gene is TRBD2 (5 bases). V lost 2 bases to trimming and J lost 6 bases, with 8 bases between them. Germline CDR1 and CDR2: SGHRS and YFSETQ. The CDR3 consists of 13 residues. The CDR3 DNA follows: TGCGCCAGCAGCTTTGAGGGAGCCGGGGAGCTGTTTTTT. Its protein is CASSFEGAGELFF.

This sequence joins TRBV20-1 and TRBJ2-3; 12 bases line up with TRBD2. J gave up 0 bases and V 5 bases, and 3 bases lay outside the gene matches. The germline V gene has CDR1 DFQATT and CDR2 SNEGSKA (reference sequence). The CDR3 is 15 amino acids. DNA of the CDR3: TGCAGTGCTCAAGGACTAGCGGGGAGCACAGATACGCAGTATTTT. It codes for CSAQGLAGSTDTQYF.

The V and J genes are TRBV7-2 and TRBJ2-7; 7 bases are a match to TRBD2. CDR3 length: 15 amino acids. CDR1 and CDR2 (germline): SGHTA, FQGNSA. V lost 1 base to trimming and J lost 2 bases; unmatched junction nucleotides: 5. The CDR3 DNA reads as TGTGCCAGCAGCTTAGTCGGCGGGGGAACCTACGAGCAGTACTTC. It yields the protein CASSLVGGGTYEQYF.

V gene TRBV4-1 combines with J gene TRBJ2-1, with 8 bases lining up with TRBD2. The J segment lost 16 bases and the V segment lost 4 bases, leaving 9 bases of the junction unmatched. From germline, CDR1 is MGHRA and CDR2 YSYEKL. The CDR3 has 12 amino acids. CDR3 in DNA: TGCGCCAGCAGCCCCCGGGGACTAGATTATTTCTTC. Translation: CASSPRGLDYFF.

The V call is TRBV6-5, the J call TRBJ1-5, with 10 nucleotides matching TRBD1. The CDR3 contains 14 residues. Germline CDR1 and CDR2: MNHEY and SVGAGI. The V segment lost 5 bases and the J segment 5 bases; nucleotides outside the gene matches: 3. DNA for the CDR3: TGTGCCAGCAGTATAGGGACAGGGGATCAGCCCCAGCATTTT. This translates into CASSIGTGDQPQHF.

The rearrangement joins TRBV15 to TRBJ1-2; 10 nucleotides agree with TRBD1. J gave up 0 bases and V 0 bases, and 13 bases lay outside the gene matches. This CDR3 spans 20 amino acids. Germline loops: CDR1 LNHNV, CDR2 YYDKDF (reference sequence). For the CDR3, the DNA is TGTGCCACCAGCAGAGATGAAGTTGGGACAGGGGCGAAGGCTAACTATGGCTACACCTTC. This codes for CATSRDEVGTGAKANYGYTF.

The chain combines TRBV30 with TRBJ1-2, with 10 bases identical to TRBD1. Trimming removed 3 bases from V and 3 bases from J; junction bases left unmatched: 4. Germline CDR1 is GTSNPN and CDR2 is SVGIG (reference sequence). This CDR3 has 14 residues. CDR3 protein: CAWSLTGGDYGYTF. CDR3 DNA sequence: TGTGCCTGGAGCTTGACAGGGGGCGACTATGGCTACACCTTC.